Listed below are T cell receptor beta chains from one sample, sequenced in a study of blood T cell repertoires in COVID-19. Sequencing used immunoSEQ multiplex PCR; TCRdb keeps in-frame clones, though not all of them. The top ten hold 18% of the sample, which has 200,000 to 250,000 clones, approximately 80% seen once. Sequencing input: peripheral blood. All receptors come from a woman of 80 years or more with active or convalescent COVID-19. Both conserved end residues are part of each CDR3. D genes are given only for firm matches. Clone size is stated in some rows and not others, as once, few, many or a class when expanded.

D gene,V gene,J gene,clone size,CDR3 DNA,CDR3 protein
-,TRBV27,TRBJ1-2,-,TGTGCCAGCACCCCGGCAGGGGCCTATGGCTACACCTTC,CASTPAGAYGYTF
TRBD1,TRBV11-3,TRBJ1-2,-,TGTGCCAGCAGTTCCGACAGGGGCTATGGCTACACCTTC,CASSSDRGYGYTF
TRBD2,TRBV9,TRBJ2-2,-,TGTGCCAGCAGCGCGGGGGGGCATACCGGGGAGCTGTTTTTT,CASSAGGHTGELFF
TRBD1,TRBV4-2,TRBJ1-6,-,TGTGCCAGCAGCCGGTCACAGGGGCGGGATTCACCCCTCCACTTT,CASSRSQGRDSPLHF
TRBD1,TRBV5-6,TRBJ2-1,-,TGTGCCAGCAGCGATCCCCGGGACAGGTTGTACAATGAGCAGTTCTTC,CASSDPRDRLYNEQFF
-,TRBV18,TRBJ2-3,once,TGTGCCAGCTCACCAGGAGGGGGGGGAGTCACAGATACGCAGTATTTT,CASSPGGGGVTDTQYF
TRBD1,TRBV19,TRBJ2-7,-,TGTGCCAGTAGTATTTTTTCAGGGGGTTCCTACGAGCAGTACTTC,CASSIFSGGSYEQYF
TRBD1,TRBV5-1,TRBJ1-1,-,TGCGCCAGCAGCTCAGGACAGGGACCGAACACTGAAGCTTTCTTT,CASSSGQGPNTEAFF
TRBD1,TRBV6-2/TRBV6-3,TRBJ2-7,-,TGTGCCAGCAGACCTTGGGACAGCGCCTACGAGCAGTACTTC,CASRPWDSAYEQYF
-,TRBV7-2,TRBJ2-4,-,TGTGCCAGCAGCTTAGGGTGGCAGGTCGCCAAAAACATTCAGTACTTC,CASSLGWQVAKNIQYF
-,TRBV18,TRBJ2-3,-,TGTGCCAGCTCTCCCGGGACTCGCACAGATACGCAGTATTTT,CASSPGTRTDTQYF
TRBD2,TRBV15,TRBJ2-3,-,TGTGCCACCAGCAGATCATTAGCGGGGAGCACAGATACGCAGTATTTT,CATSRSLAGSTDTQYF
-,TRBV4-1,TRBJ2-7,-,TGCGCCAGCAGCCAGATCAGGGGATACGAGCAGTACTTC,CASSQIRGYEQYF
TRBD2,TRBV5-1,TRBJ2-5,-,TGCGCCAGCAGCTTGGAGGGTAGCGGGGGAAGAGAGACCCAGTACTTC,CASSLEGSGGRETQYF
TRBD1,TRBV6-2/TRBV6-3,TRBJ1-6,-,TGTGCCAGCAGTTACCTCGGACAGGGAGGCAATTCACCCCTCCACTTT,CASSYLGQGGNSPLHF
-,TRBV9,TRBJ1-2,-,TGTGCCAGCAGCCCTGACAGGACTTCCTATGGCTACACCTTC,CASSPDRTSYGYTF
-,TRBV7-9,TRBJ2-7,-,TGTGCCGGGCGGCGGGATATATCCTACGAGCAGTACTTC,CAGRRDISYEQYF
-,TRBV7-9,TRBJ2-7,-,TGTGCCAGCAGCTTAGTTCGACAGGACGGGGGGCACGAGCAGTACTTC,CASSLVRQDGGHEQYF
TRBD1,TRBV6-5,TRBJ1-2,-,TGTGCCAGCAGGGGACAGGGGCGAGAAAACTATGGCTACACCTTC,CASRGQGRENYGYTF
TRBD1,TRBV6-1,TRBJ2-7,-,TGTGCCAGCAGTGAAGTGGGGGACAGAGTCAAGCAGTACTTC,CASSEVGDRVKQYF
-,TRBV7-3,TRBJ2-1,-,TGTGCCAGCAGCTCAGTCGGGGTTTCCTACAATGAGCAGTTCTTC,CASSSVGVSYNEQFF
-,TRBV11-3,TRBJ2-7,-,TGTGCCAGCAGCTCAAGACTAGGAGATGAGCAGTACTTC,CASSSRLGDEQYF
TRBD1,TRBV6-5,TRBJ2-7,-,TGTGCCAGCAGCCGACAGGGGGCTTCCTACGAGCAGTACTTC,CASSRQGASYEQYF
-,TRBV12-5,TRBJ1-2,-,TGTGCTAGTGGCCCATACGGGACACAAAACTATGGCTACACCTTC,CASGPYGTQNYGYTF
-,TRBV9,TRBJ2-3,-,TGTGCCAGCAGCGTAGCGAGCACAGATACGCAGTATTTT,CASSVASTDTQYF
-,TRBV10-3,TRBJ1-4,once,TGTGCCACCGCGAGACAGTCTTCGGCAACTAATGAAAAACTGTTTTTT,CATARQSSATNEKLFF
TRBD2,TRBV7-6,TRBJ2-5,-,TGTGCCAGCAGAGATCTGACTAGCGGCCAAGAGACCCAGTACTTC,CASRDLTSGQETQYF
TRBD1,TRBV28,TRBJ2-7,-,TGTGCCAGCAGTTCGGGACAGGGGGTCTACGAGCAGTACTTC,CASSSGQGVYEQYF
-,TRBV21-1,TRBJ2-1,-,TGTGCCAGCAGCAATGTTAGCGGGAGATCCTACAATGAGCAGTTCTTC,CASSNVSGRSYNEQFF
-,TRBV5-6,TRBJ1-2,once,TGTGCCAGCAGCTTGGCCGTAGCGGACTATGGCTACACCTTC,CASSLAVADYGYTF
TRBD1,TRBV24-1,TRBJ2-3,-,TGTGCCACCAGCCTGGGACAGGGGACAGATACGCAGTATTTT,CATSLGQGTDTQYF
TRBD1,TRBV30,TRBJ1-5,-,TGTGCCTGGAGTGGGGGACAGGGAAGGAATCAGCCCCAGCATTTT,CAWSGGQGRNQPQHF
TRBD1,TRBV30,TRBJ2-3,-,TGTGCCTGGGCGACAGGGGATTGGGATACGCAGTATTTT,CAWATGDWDTQYF
-,TRBV28,TRBJ2-3,-,TGTGCCAGCAGTCCCCGCAGACTAGTGCCAAGAGGTACGCAGTATTTT,CASSPRRLVPRGTQYF
-,TRBV29-1,TRBJ2-2,few,TGCAGCGCCCCTTCGGGTCCAGGGCACACCGGGGAGCTGTTTTTT,CSAPSGPGHTGELFF
-,TRBV28,TRBJ2-5,-,TGTGCCACCTCCCTGCAAAGCCCCCAAGAGACCCAGTACTTC,CATSLQSPQETQYF
-,TRBV18,TRBJ2-1,-,TGTGCCAGCTCACCACCGTCTAGTAGGGGTGAGCAGTTCTTC,CASSPPSSRGEQFF
TRBD1,TRBV27,TRBJ2-7,-,TGTGCCAGCAGGCCGCCAGGCGGGACAGGGGAACGCGAGCAGTACTTC,CASRPPGGTGEREQYF
TRBD2,TRBV7-3,TRBJ2-5,once,TGTGCCAGCAGCTTAAGTCTAGCGGGGGGATCGGAGACCCAGTACTTC,CASSLSLAGGSETQYF
-,TRBV18,TRBJ1-3,-,TGTGCCAGCTCACCAGCGGCCAGGGGCTCTGGAAACACCATATATTTT,CASSPAARGSGNTIYF
-,TRBV25-1,TRBJ1-2,-,TGTGCCAGCAGTTGGGAGGGAAATGGCTACACCTTC,CASSWEGNGYTF
-,TRBV5-1,TRBJ2-1,few,TGCGCCAGCGGGTTACAGGGAGCGAATGAGCAGTTCTTC,CASGLQGANEQFF
-,TRBV11-3,TRBJ2-2,-,TGTGCCAGCCACCCCGGGACAAAGAACACCGGGGAGCTGTTTTTT,CASHPGTKNTGELFF
-,TRBV11-2,TRBJ1-1,-,TGTGCCAGCAGCTTTGTGGCTTTGAACACTGAAGCTTTCTTT,CASSFVALNTEAFF
-,TRBV6-6,TRBJ2-7,-,TGTGCCAGCAGGGACACAGGAGTCTACGAGCAGTACTTC,CASRDTGVYEQYF
-,TRBV18,TRBJ1-3,-,TGTGCCAGCTCACCAAATACCGTTGGCGGCGGAAACACCATATATTTT,CASSPNTVGGGNTIYF
TRBD1,TRBV28,TRBJ1-2,-,TGTGCCAGCAGACAGGGGGCGGTCTATGGCTACACCTTC,CASRQGAVYGYTF
TRBD1,TRBV18,TRBJ1-1,few,TGTGCCAGCTCAGTGACCGGGACAGGGGTTCTGAACACTGAAGCTTTCTTT,CASSVTGTGVLNTEAFF
-,TRBV6-2/TRBV6-3,TRBJ1-1,-,TGTGCCAGCAGTTACTCGGAGGCGGTAAAAGCTTTCTTT,CASSYSEAVKAFF
-,TRBV5-1,TRBJ2-5,-,TGCGCCAGCAGCCGTGCAATAGCATTGCAAGAGACCCAGTACTTC,CASSRAIALQETQYF
-,TRBV7-6,TRBJ1-4,-,TGTGCCAGCAGCCAAATGAGGGTTGGAAAACTGTTTTTT,CASSQMRVGKLFF
TRBD1,TRBV7-6,TRBJ1-1,-,TGTGCCAGCAGCTCACGGACAGGGGCGGGAGACACTGAAGCTTTCTTT,CASSSRTGAGDTEAFF